Below, 16 T cell receptor beta chains from the same sample are listed, as sequenced in a study of cytomegalovirus exposure and HLA in healthy donors. Assay: immunoSEQ multiplex PCR; the TCRdb copy retains only in-frame clones and omits some. The data hold some 100,000 clones, with about nine tenths observed a single time. Sample: PBMCs. These receptors originate from a man younger than 35 in good health and CMV-seropositive.

The chain carries TRBV9 and TRBJ2-3, with 11 bases identical to TRBD2. V was clipped by 0 bases and J by 8 bases; unmatched bases: 14. CDR1 SGDLS and CDR2 YYNGEE come from the germline V gene. This CDR3 comprises 18 residues. The DNA for the CDR3 is TGTGCCAGCAGCGTAGGACGACTAGCGGGGACCTCACAGAGTACGCAGTATTTT. It encodes CASSVGRLAGTSQSTQYF. Full variable domain (outside the CDR3, taken from reference TRBV9 and TRBJ2-3): DSGVTQTPKHLITATGQRVTLRCSPRSGDLSVYWYQQSLDQGLQFLIQYYNGEERAKGNILERFSAQQFPDLHSELNLSSLELGDSALYFCASSVGRLAGTSQSTQYFGPGTRLTVL.

Concerning this clone itself: The conserved final phenylalanine or tryptophan is absent from the CDR3, which likely points to a read error. The DNA of the CDR3 is TGCGCCAGCAGCGTTAGCGGGGACGCCTCCTACGAGCAGTACCTC. Translation gives CASSVSGDASYEQYL. The rearrangement links TRBV4-3 to TRBJ2-7; TRBD2 agrees at 8 bases. Germline trimming cut 5 bases from V and 0 bases from J; bases unmatched to any gene: 6. This CDR3 is 15 amino acids long. Germline CDR1 reads LGHNA; CDR2 reads YSLEER.

This chain links TRBV7-9 with TRBJ2-5, with D uncertain. The V end was cut by 3 bases, the J end by 5 bases, with 4 bases between. The CDR3 runs 11 residues. Germline loops: CDR1 SEHNR, CDR2 FQNEAQ (reference sequence). The CDR3 coding sequence is TGTGCCAGCAGCTTTAGTGAGACCCAGTACTTC. Protein: CASSFSETQYF. The full variable domain, with the rest looked up from reference TRBV7-9 and TRBJ2-5, is DTGVSQNPRHKITKRGQNVTFRCDPISEHNRLYWYRQTLGQGPEFLTYFQNEAQLEKSRLLSDRFSAERPKGSFSTLEIQRTEQGDSAMYLCASSFSETQYFGPGTRLLVL.

This chain joins TRBV6-1 and TRBJ1-3; 8 bases fit TRBD1. From germline, CDR1 is MNHNS and CDR2 SASEGT. V trimming: 3 bases; J trimming: 4 bases; junction bases outside the gene matches: 11. The CDR3 has 17 amino acids. This CDR3 is CASSDGSGQGTGNTIYF. The CDR3, as DNA: TGTGCCAGCAGTGATGGGTCCGGACAGGGTACAGGAAACACCATATATTTT.

The chain employs TRBV7-2 and TRBJ2-3; no firm D call. Germline CDR1 and CDR2: SGHTA and FQGNSA. The CDR3 spans 11 residues. V was trimmed by 4 bases and J by 5 bases, leaving 4 bases between them. CDR3 in amino acids: CASSSLDTQYF. The DNA of the CDR3 is TGTGCCAGCAGCTCCCTAGATACGCAGTATTTT.

The genes are TRBV4-1 and TRBJ1-4, with a possible D match to TRBD1 (6 bases). The V end was cut by 0 bases, the J end by 0 bases, with 14 bases between. Germline V gene lookup returns CDR1 MGHRA and CDR2 YSYEKL. The CDR3 loop spans 18 amino acids. DNA for the CDR3: TGCGCCAGCAGCCAAGATTTAGCGGGGGCGGCAACTAATGAAAAACTGTTTTTT. This translates into CASSQDLAGAATNEKLFF.

V usage is TRBV7-6 and J usage is TRBJ2-7; possibly TRBD2 for D (5 bases). The CDR3 covers 13 residues. CDR1 and CDR2 (germline): SGHVS, FNYEAQ. V was shortened by 5 bases and J by 6 bases, with 14 bases between the two germline ends. CDR3 nucleotide sequence: TGTGCCAGCAGCCGGGAAGGACTGTTCGAGCAGTACTTC. It encodes CASSREGLFEQYF.

The genes are TRBV19 and TRBJ2-7; TRBD2 matches at 9 bases. The CDR3 consists of 15 residues. Per germline, CDR1 LNHDA and CDR2 SQIVND (reference sequence). V shed 1 base and J 3 bases; nucleotides not matched to a gene: 4. CDR3 DNA: TGTGCCAGTAGTATAGGACTAGCGGTTTACTACGAGCAGTACTTC. Translated, it gives CASSIGLAVYYEQYF.

CDR3 in amino acids: CASSLRQGARAEQFF. CDR3 DNA sequence: TGTGCCAGCAGCTTGAGGCAGGGGGCGCGGGCTGAGCAGTTCTTC. This chain joins TRBV5-4 and TRBJ2-1; the match to TRBD1 covers 8 bases. After removal of 1 base from V and 9 bases from J, the junction contained 9 bases not matched to a gene. Germline assignment: CDR1 SGHNT and CDR2 YYREEE (reference sequence). This CDR3 has 15 amino acids.

The V gene is TRBV5-1, the J gene TRBJ2-1, with 7 bases lining up with TRBD1. Germline lookup yields CDR1 SGHRS and CDR2 YFSETQ. CDR3 length equals 14 residues. Unmatched junction bases numbered 9, after V lost 3 bases and J lost 9 bases. In DNA, the CDR3 is TGCGCCAGCAGCTCCCTCCCGGGACAGACTGAGCAGTTCTTC. Translation gives CASSSLPGQTEQFF.

The chain recombines TRBV28 with TRBJ1-2; no firm D call. This CDR3 has 13 amino acids. Trimming left V 10 bases short and J 1 base short, with 13 bases between. From germline, CDR1 is MDHEN and CDR2 SYDVKM. CDR3 sequence: CATTIEDNYGYTF. The CDR3 DNA reads as TGTGCCACCACCATAGAGGATAACTATGGCTACACCTTC.

J is TRBJ1-2 and V is TRBV10-1; D gene ambiguous. With 0 bases removed from V and 2 bases from J, the gap between germline ends came to 13 bases. Per germline, CDR1 WNHNN and CDR2 SYGVQD (reference sequence). This CDR3 is built from 16 residues. In nucleotides, the CDR3 is TGCGCCAGCAGTGAGTCGGCGGAGGTGGGGAACTATGGCTACACCTTC. It translates to CASSESAEVGNYGYTF.

V usage is TRBV9 and J usage is TRBJ2-7, with TRBD1 matching over 8 bases. Germline lookup yields CDR1 SGDLS and CDR2 YYNGEE. This CDR3 is built from 14 residues. The V segment lost 4 bases and the J segment 5 bases; nucleotides outside the gene matches: 8. The CDR3 protein is CASSSGGAWDEQYF. CDR3 nucleotides: TGTGCCAGCAGCTCAGGGGGCGCTTGGGACGAGCAGTACTTC.

Only one count was recorded for this clone. The chain recombines TRBV5-6 with TRBJ1-2; D uncertain. The CDR3 is made up of 14 amino acids. Trimming removed 0 bases from V and 2 bases from J, with 8 bases in between. Germline values: CDR1 SGHDT, CDR2 YYEEEE. The CDR3 nucleotides are TGTGCCAGCAGCTTGGGGGCAGTGAACTATGGCTACACCTTC. Translated: CASSLGAVNYGYTF. The whole variable domain, remainder taken from reference TRBV5-6 and TRBJ1-2, is DAGVTQSPTHLIKTRGQQVTLRCSPKSGHDTVSWYQQALGQGPQFIFQYYEEEERQRGNFPDRFSGHQFPNYSSELNVNALLLGDSALYLCASSLGAVNYGYTFGSGTRLTVV.

The CDR3 region has the DNA TGTGCCAGCAGTTTTGAGGCTAGCGGGGGCCACGAGCAGTACTTC. It codes for CASSFEASGGHEQYF. The gene calls are TRBV27 and TRBJ2-7, with TRBD2 matching 10 bases. This CDR3 spans 15 amino acids. The germline CDR1 and CDR2 sequences are MNHEY and SMNVEV (reference sequence). Trimming cost V 3 bases and J 5 bases; bases outside gene matches: 7.

J is TRBJ2-3 and V is TRBV2; D perhaps matches TRBD1 (6 bases). V lost 6 bases to trimming and J lost 2 bases, with 15 bases between them. The CDR3 totals 15 residues. The germline CDR1 and CDR2 sequences are SNHLY and FYNNEI. This CDR3 reads CASRAPKGHTDTQYF. The CDR3 region has the DNA TGTGCCAGCAGGGCCCCCAAGGGACACACAGATACGCAGTATTTT.